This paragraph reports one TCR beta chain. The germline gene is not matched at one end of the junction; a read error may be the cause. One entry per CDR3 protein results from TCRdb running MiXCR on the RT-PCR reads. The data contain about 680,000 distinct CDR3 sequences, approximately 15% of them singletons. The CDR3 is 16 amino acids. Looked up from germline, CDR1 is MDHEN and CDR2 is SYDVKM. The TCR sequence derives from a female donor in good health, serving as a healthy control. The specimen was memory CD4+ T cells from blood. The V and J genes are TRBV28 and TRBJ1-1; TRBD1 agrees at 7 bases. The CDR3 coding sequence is TGTGCCAGCAGTTCACAGGGGAACGGTTGGAACCCTGAAGCTTTCTTT. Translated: CASSSQGNGWNPEAFF.